This is a list of T cell receptor beta chains from one sample in a study of blood T cell repertoires in COVID-19. Clones were sequenced by immunoSEQ multiplex PCR, and TCRdb holds only the in-frame ones, with some missing. This repertoire shows 200,000 to 250,000 clones, around four fifths found once; its top ten account for about 10%. The sequencing sample was made of PBMCs or T cells enriched from blood (not recorded which). The origin of the receptors is a man aged 40-49 years who had recovered from COVID-19. CDR3s include the opening cysteine and the closing phenylalanine or tryptophan. The D gene is left open where the match is weak. Expanded clones are given a class, and other clones once, few, many or no size at all.

length: 15; V: TRBV24-1; size: .; J: TRBJ1-5; D: .; CDR3: CATSEEGLVRQPQHF; DNA: TGTGCCACCAGTGAAGAAGGACTTGTGCGTCAGCCCCAGCATTTT
length: 14; V: TRBV7-9; size: .; J: TRBJ1-6; D: TRBD1; CDR3: CASSSTGDNSPLHF; DNA: TGTGCCAGCAGCTCGACAGGGGATAATTCACCCCTCCACTTT
length: 16; V: TRBV5-1; size: .; J: TRBJ1-6; D: .; CDR3: CASRSHRSSYNSPLHF; DNA: TGCGCCAGCAGAAGTCACAGGAGCTCCTATAATTCACCCCTCCACTTT
length: 15; V: TRBV30; size: .; J: TRBJ1-3; D: .; CDR3: CAWRRGRETGNTIYF; DNA: TGTGCCTGGAGGCGGGGCCGGGAGACTGGAAACACCATATATTTT
length: 16; V: TRBV6-1; size: .; J: TRBJ2-1; D: .; CDR3: CASSEITRGNNNEQFF; DNA: TGTGCCAGCAGTGAGATAACTCGAGGGAACAACAATGAGCAGTTCTTC
length: 15; V: TRBV12-5; size: .; J: TRBJ1-1; D: .; CDR3: CASGLVRGGPTEAFF; DNA: TGTGCTAGTGGTTTGGTAAGGGGGGGGCCCACTGAAGCTTTCTTT
length: 15; V: TRBV7-9; size: .; J: TRBJ1-5; D: .; CDR3: CASSLTGRGNQPQHF; DNA: TGTGCCAGCAGCTTAACAGGACGCGGCAATCAGCCCCAGCATTTT
length: 16; V: TRBV7-6; size: .; J: TRBJ1-4; D: .; CDR3: CASSSREMGDGEKLFF; DNA: TGTGCCAGCAGCTCCCGGGAGATGGGGGATGGGGAAAAACTGTTTTTT
length: 12; V: TRBV3-1/TRBV3-2; size: .; J: TRBJ1-2; D: .; CDR3: CASSLQGYGYTF; DNA: TGTGCCAGCAGTCTACAGGGCTATGGCTACACCTTC
length: 14; V: TRBV5-1; size: few; J: TRBJ2-7; D: TRBD1; CDR3: CASRVTGTGDEQYF; DNA: TGCGCCAGCAGGGTTACCGGGACAGGGGACGAGCAGTACTTC
length: 18; V: TRBV7-8; size: .; J: TRBJ2-1; D: TRBD2; CDR3: CASSKGLAGVSSYNEQFF; DNA: TGTGCCAGCAGCAAGGGACTAGCGGGAGTGAGCTCCTACAATGAGCAGTTCTTC
length: 13; V: TRBV28; size: many; J: TRBJ2-7; D: .; CDR3: CASSLEEPAEQYF; DNA: TGTGCCAGCAGTTTGGAGGAGCCCGCGGAGCAGTACTTC
length: 13; V: TRBV29-1; size: .; J: TRBJ1-1; D: .; CDR3: CSVRQDMNTEAFF; DNA: TGCAGCGTAAGACAGGACATGAACACTGAAGCTTTCTTT
length: 16; V: TRBV19; size: .; J: TRBJ1-2; D: TRBD1; CDR3: CASSITGQLLNYGYTF; DNA: TGTGCCAGTAGTATAACGGGACAGCTTCTTAACTATGGCTACACCTTC
length: 12; V: TRBV12-5; size: .; J: TRBJ1-1; D: TRBD1; CDR3: CASGLGTGDAFF; DNA: TGTGCTAGTGGTTTGGGGACAGGCGACGCTTTCTTT
length: 13; V: TRBV27; size: .; J: TRBJ2-7; D: .; CDR3: CASSLSGVNEQYF; DNA: TGTGCCAGCAGTTTATCAGGGGTGAACGAGCAGTACTTC